This passage covers 30 T cell receptor beta chains from one sample sequenced in a study of graft-versus-host responses after intestinal transplantation. Method: immunoSEQ multiplex PCR; TCRdb's copy keeps in-frame clones and lacks some. This table holds tens of thousands of clones, about 93% found once. The sample consisted of PBMCs, taken approximately four months after intestinal transplantation. These receptors were obtained from a human patient who received an intestinal transplant, so some T cells may come from the graft donor.

This sequence joins TRBV29-1 and TRBJ1-5, with TRBD1 as a possible D gene (5 bases). The germline V and J ends were trimmed by 6 bases and 0 bases, with 15 bases remaining between them. The CDR3 is made up of 15 amino acids. Germline V lookup: CDR1 SQVTM, CDR2 ANQGSEA. CDR3 coding DNA: TGCAGCGTAGATGGACAAACTAATAGCAATCAGCCCCAGCATTTT. Its protein is CSVDGQTNSNQPQHF. Combining the CDR3 with reference TRBV29-1 and TRBJ1-5 gives the whole variable domain SAVISQKPSRDICQRGTSLTIQCQVDSQVTMMFWYRQQPGQSLTLIATANQGSEATYESGFVIDKFPISRPNLTFSTLTVSNMSPEDSSIYLCSVDGQTNSNQPQHFGDGTRLSIL.

This clone was detected only a few times. V is TRBV5-1 and J is TRBJ2-7; 13 bases line up with TRBD2. The CDR3 sequence is 18 residues long. V lost 5 bases and J lost 0; bases outside the gene matches: 11. Per germline, CDR1 SGHRS and CDR2 YFSETQ. The CDR3 bases are TGCGCCAGCAGTCAACCGGCACTAGCGGGAGGGTACTCCTACGAGCAGTACTTC. Amino acid sequence: CASSQPALAGGYSYEQYF.

The V gene is TRBV9, the J gene TRBJ2-3; TRBD2 agrees at 9 bases. From germline, CDR1 is SGDLS and CDR2 YYNGEE. V lost 0 bases and J lost 5; bases outside the gene matches: 4. The CDR3 runs 15 residues. For the CDR3, the DNA is TGTGCCAGCAGCGTAGGGCGGGGGGGCAGAGATACGCAGTATTTT. Protein product: CASSVGRGGRDTQYF.

Here the CDR3 reads CASGLSPVRGKAFF. The CDR3 nucleotides read TGTGCTAGTGGTTTGTCCCCAGTCAGGGGAAAAGCTTTCTTT. This chain uses TRBV12-5 with TRBJ1-1; perhaps TRBD1 as D (6 bases). The CDR3 extends over 14 amino acids. Trimming took 2 bases from V and 9 from J, leaving 16 bases between them. The germline gives CDR1 LGHNT, CDR2 FRNRAP.

This clone was recorded once. The CDR3: CASSPDRVYGYTF. The CDR3 coding sequence is TGTGCCAGCAGCCCCGACAGGGTCTATGGCTACACCTTC. The rearrangement links TRBV5-8 to TRBJ1-2; TRBD1 aligns across 7 bases. The CDR3 spans 13 residues. Germline CDR1 reads SGHTS; CDR2 reads YDEGEE. Losses at the gene ends were 4 bases for V and 4 bases for J; bases not matched to a gene: 4.

The chain carries TRBV19 and TRBJ1-5, with TRBD1 identical over 10 bases. The CDR3 has 14 amino acids. Trimming at V came to 5 bases and at J to 4 bases, leaving 2 bases not matched to a gene. The germline CDR1 and CDR2 sequences are LNHDA and SQIVND (reference sequence). CDR3 amino acids: CASSAGQGNQPQHF. The CDR3 DNA is TGTGCCAGTAGTGCGGGACAGGGGAATCAGCCCCAGCATTTT.

This clone has just one count. The V call is TRBV6-5, the J call TRBJ2-7, with 7 bases aligning to TRBD2. Germline CDR1 MNHEY, CDR2 SVGAGI. The ends lost 5 bases at V and 6 bases at J; junction bases unmatched: 10. The CDR3 is 14 residues long. CDR3 nucleotide sequence: TGTGCCAGCAGTCCCTCACTAGCGCTGGGCGAGCAGTACTTC. Protein: CASSPSLALGEQYF.

V is TRBV7-9 and J is TRBJ2-1, with D possibly TRBD1 on 5 matching bases. Trimming removed 6 bases at V and 8 bases at J, with 20 bases between. The CDR3 extends over 15 amino acids. Germline V CDR1 and CDR2: SEHNR, FQNEAQ (reference sequence). CDR3 sequence (DNA): TGTGCCAGCAGACTTCAGGGTTTGTGGTCGGATGAGCAGTTCTTC. Translating gives CASRLQGLWSDEQFF.

The CDR3: CASSVWGATYEQYF. The CDR3 bases are TGTGCCAGCAGTGTGTGGGGAGCCACCTACGAGCAGTACTTC. This sequence joins TRBV2 and TRBJ2-7; D may be TRBD2 (5 bases). This CDR3 has 14 amino acids. In germline, CDR1 is SNHLY, CDR2 FYNNEI. Between the trimmed V and J ends, which lost 4 bases and 2 bases, there was a span of 12 bases.

The chain couples TRBV28 to TRBJ2-5; D possibly matches TRBD1 or TRBD2 (5 bases each). Near its end, the DNA agrees better with TRBJ2-7, so the J call may be wrong. Germline CDR1 reads MDHEN; CDR2 reads SYDVKM. The CDR3 sequence is 14 residues long. Here the CDR3 reads CASSSGTVSYEQYF. For the CDR3, the DNA is TGTGCCAGCAGCTCCGGGACGGTAAGCTACGAGCAGTACTTC.

The V call is TRBV7-2, the J call TRBJ2-1, with TRBD1 matching 7 bases. CDR1 and CDR2 (germline): SGHTA, FQGNSA. The ends lost 5 bases at V and 2 bases at J; junction bases unmatched: 9. This CDR3 is 16 amino acids long. In DNA form, the CDR3 reads TGTGCCAGCAGCCTACAGGGGTTAGGCGCCTACAATGAGCAGTTCTTC. Protein: CASSLQGLGAYNEQFF.

Only one count was recorded for this clone. The chain couples TRBV5-1 to TRBJ1-1, with TRBD1 as a possible D gene (6 bases). Germline CDR1 and CDR2: SGHRS and YFSETQ. V lost 2 bases and J lost 3, with 11 bases in between. The CDR3 is 14 residues long. In nucleotides, the CDR3 is TGCGCCAGCAGCTTATCAGGGGCATACACTGAAGCTTTCTTT. Amino acid sequence: CASSLSGAYTEAFF.

This chain joins TRBV23-1 and TRBJ1-2, with D possibly being TRBD1 (6 bases). TRBV23-1 is filed as an ORF, its function uncertain. CDR3 length equals 11 residues. Trimming took off 11 bases at V and 6 bases at J, with 13 bases between the two ends. The CDR3 region has the DNA TGCGCCTGCCGGGGGCACCATGGCTACACCTTC. It encodes CACRGHHGYTF.

The chain is built from TRBV11-1 and TRBJ1-6; 7 bases are a match to TRBD1. The V gene end was trimmed by 8 bases and the J gene end by 9 bases; junction bases not matched to a gene: 7. Germline V gene sequence: CDR1 SGHAT, CDR2 FQDESV (reference sequence). The CDR3 runs 13 residues. The CDR3 spells CASSGQLSSPLHF. Here the CDR3 DNA reads TGTGCCAGCTCGGGACAGTTGAGTTCACCCCTCCACTTT.

V gene TRBV15 combines with J gene TRBJ2-7; D not resolved. Trimming shortened V by 2 bases and J by 7 bases, and 15 bases separated the two germline ends. Germline CDR1 is LNHNV and CDR2 is YYDKDF (reference sequence). The CDR3 runs to 14 residues. This CDR3 reads CATSRSKELGEQYF. The CDR3 bases are TGTGCCACCAGCAGATCAAAGGAGCTTGGAGAGCAGTACTTC.

CDR3 sequence reads: CASSPGLASTDTQYF. The CDR3 nucleotides are TGTGCCAGCAGCCCCGGACTAGCGAGCACAGATACGCAGTATTTT. This chain joins TRBV11-2 and TRBJ2-3; TRBD2 matches 9 bases. V was clipped by 5 bases and J by 0 bases; unmatched bases: 3. The CDR3 runs 15 residues. Germline V gene lookup returns CDR1 SGHAT and CDR2 FQNNGV. Complete variable domain (other parts from reference TRBV11-2 and TRBJ2-3): EAGVAQSPRYKIIEKRQSVAFWCNPISGHATLYWYQQILGQGPKLLIQFQNNGVVDDSQLPKDRFSAERLKGVDSTLKIQPAKLEDSAVYLCASSPGLASTDTQYFGPGTRLTVL.

A note on this clone: The sample has other DNA sequences that encode this CDR3 too. V is TRBV7-9 and J is TRBJ2-7; TRBD2 aligns across 7 bases. V was pared by 7 bases and J by 2 bases, with 8 bases of the junction left unmatched. Germline CDR1 is SEHNR and CDR2 is FQNEAQ (reference sequence). The CDR3 covers 14 residues. CDR3 nucleotides: TGTGCCAGCATTTCCGGACTAGATCCCTACGAGCAGTACTTC. Translated, it gives CASISGLDPYEQYF.

V is TRBV7-9 and J is TRBJ1-4, with D unclear. Per the germline V gene, CDR1 is SEHNR and CDR2 is FQNEAQ (reference sequence). The CDR3 length is 11 residues. The V end was cut by 8 bases, the J end by 6 bases, with 7 bases between. CDR3 protein: CASGLYEKLFF. Written as DNA, the CDR3 is TGTGCCAGCGGTCTGTATGAAAAACTGTTTTTT.

The CDR3 nucleotides are TGCAGCGCCCCGGACTTCACTGAAGCTTTCTTT. Its protein product is CSAPDFTEAFF. The chain links TRBV29-1 to TRBJ1-1; D is unresolved. Trimming took off 7 bases at V and 4 bases at J, with 10 bases between the two ends. The germline V gene has CDR1 SQVTM and CDR2 ANQGSEA. This CDR3 contains 11 residues.

This clone was counted once. J is TRBJ2-7 and V is TRBV9; 8 nucleotides agree with TRBD2. CDR3 length: 14 residues. CDR1 and CDR2 (germline): SGDLS, YYNGEE. V lost 0 bases and J lost 3; bases outside the gene matches: 2. The CDR3 reads CASSVGLAGYEQYF. The CDR3 coding sequence is TGTGCCAGCAGCGTAGGGCTAGCGGGCTACGAGCAGTACTTC.

The V gene is TRBV11-3, the J gene TRBJ2-3, with TRBD2 matching 13 bases. The CDR3 length is 16 residues. Germline lookup yields CDR1 SGHNT and CDR2 YENEEA. With 4 bases clipped from V and 2 bases from J, the junction kept 3 bases outside the gene matches. CDR3 in amino acids: CASSSGLAGDTDTQYF. In DNA form, the CDR3 reads TGTGCCAGCAGCTCTGGACTAGCGGGAGACACAGATACGCAGTATTTT.

This clone was picked up one time. The chain is built from TRBV6-5 and TRBJ2-3, with 9 bases matching TRBD1. After removal of 5 bases from V and 4 bases from J, the junction contained 7 bases not matched to a gene. This CDR3 is built from 15 residues. Germline CDR1 MNHEY, CDR2 SVGAGI. CDR3 residues: CASSPGQGSADTQYF. In DNA, the CDR3 is TGTGCCAGCAGTCCGGGACAGGGTAGTGCAGATACGCAGTATTTT.

This clone has just a few counts. The V gene is TRBV7-8, the J gene TRBJ2-7; D possibly uses TRBD1 or TRBD2 (5 bases each). Germline loops: CDR1 SGHVS, CDR2 FQNEAQ. The CDR3 has 15 amino acids. The V end was cut by 5 bases, the J end by 3 bases, with 17 bases between. The CDR3 DNA follows: TGTGCCAGCAGCCAAGACGGGACGGTGGACTACGAGCAGTACTTC. Encoded protein: CASSQDGTVDYEQYF.

This clone was counted a single time. This chain uses TRBV5-1 with TRBJ1-6; D unclear. The CDR3 extends over 16 amino acids. With 0 bases removed from V and 0 bases from J, the gap between germline ends came to 7 bases. Germline V gives CDR1 SGHRS, CDR2 YFSETQ. Here the CDR3 reads CASSLVPISYNSPLHF. The CDR3 DNA sequence: TGCGCCAGCAGCTTGGTACCCATCTCCTATAATTCACCCCTCCACTTT.

The CDR3 DNA reads TGTGCCAGCAGCTCCAGCGGAGGGACAGGGGAGTCCTACGAGCAGTACTTC. It yields the protein CASSSSGGTGESYEQYF. This rearrangement joins TRBV7-8 to TRBJ2-5, with 10 bases identical to TRBD1. The closer fit of TRBJ2-7 to the DNA end suggests the J call may be wrong. Germline V CDR1 and CDR2: SGHVS, FQNEAQ. The CDR3 runs 17 residues.

The rearrangement joins TRBV4-1 to TRBJ2-1; D call uncertain. Germline CDR1 and CDR2: MGHRA and YSYEKL. The germline V and J ends were trimmed by 0 bases and 7 bases, with 16 bases remaining between them. The CDR3 has 16 amino acids. The CDR3 sequence is CASSQEALAIGNEQFF. CDR3 DNA: TGCGCCAGCAGCCAAGAGGCATTAGCCATAGGGAATGAGCAGTTCTTC.

V is TRBV27 and J is TRBJ2-7, with 10 nucleotides matching TRBD2. The CDR3 loop spans 14 amino acids. Germline V lookup: CDR1 MNHEY, CDR2 SMNVEV (reference sequence). Trimming at V came to 3 bases and at J to 5 bases, leaving 4 bases not matched to a gene. The CDR3 sequence is CASSLGTSADEQYF. In nucleotides, the CDR3 is TGTGCCAGCAGTTTGGGGACTAGCGCTGACGAGCAGTACTTC.

This clone was counted a single time. The CDR3 DNA is TGCGCCAGCAGTGAACCGGGGGGGCAGTTCTTC. Its protein is CASSEPGGQFF. This chain links TRBV10-2 with TRBJ2-1; 7 bases fit TRBD2. Germline CDR1 is WSHSY and CDR2 is SAAADI. V was pared by 3 bases and J by 12 bases, with 2 bases of the junction left unmatched. The CDR3 sequence is 11 residues long.

This chain links TRBV5-1 with TRBJ2-2, with 9 positions matching TRBD2. This CDR3 is 18 amino acids long. V dropped 2 bases and J dropped 7; count of bases not matched to a gene: 15. Germline CDR1 and CDR2: SGHRS and YFSETQ. CDR3 bases: TGCGCCAGCAGCTTATCCTCGGCGGGACTAGCATCTGTCGGGGAGCTGTTTTTT. It translates to CASSLSSAGLASVGELFF.

This chain joins TRBV2 and TRBJ2-1; 8 positions match TRBD2. CDR1 and CDR2 from the germline V gene are SNHLY and FYNNEI. This CDR3 contains 13 residues. Trimming removed 7 bases from V and 13 bases from J; junction bases left unmatched: 12. The CDR3 bases are TGTGCCAGCACACCCGAGGCGGGGGGCACCCAGTTCTTC. Translating gives CASTPEAGGTQFF. The full variable domain, with the rest looked up from reference TRBV2 and TRBJ2-1, is EPEVTQTPSHQVTQMGQEVILRCVPISNHLYFYWYRQILGQKVEFLVSFYNNEISEKSEIFDDQFSVERPDGSNFTLKIRSTKLEDSAMYFCASTPEAGGTQFFGPGTRLTVL.